This T cell receptor beta chain was recorded in a study of T cell repertoires in cytomegalovirus infection. Looked up from germline, CDR1 is SGHDN and CDR2 is FVKESK. The germline V and J ends were trimmed by 5 bases and 2 bases, with 19 bases remaining between them. This CDR3 is 16 amino acids long. Study conclusions and caveats: Cumulative frequency (of public TCR beta family members) identified carriers of CMV plus the relevant HLA.

This clonotype showed up just a few times. What it recognizes is unknown. TCRdb itself ran the reads through MiXCR, one entry per CDR3 protein. The sample yields approximately 630,000 distinct CDR3 sequences, more than 20% seen once. This receptor was obtained from a human donor in good health (CMV status not recorded). Some clones in this sample may be carry-over from other donors' samples. What was sequenced was CD8+ T cells from PBMCs. The chain recombines TRBV14 with TRBJ2-7; tentatively, D is TRBD2 (6 bases). CDR3 in DNA: TGTGCCAGCAGCACCCGGGACTCCACATCAGCCTACGAGCAGTACTTC. Residues: CASSTRDSTSAYEQYF.